The 12 T cell receptor beta chains in this list originate from one sample, sequenced in a study of shared clonotypes between healthy human individuals. As defined, naive CD8 cells were CD45RO-negative and positively selected for CCR7, with terminally differentiated effector memory CD45RA+ cells excluded. Sequencing used immunoSEQ multiplex PCR; TCRdb keeps in-frame clones, though not all of them. The sample consists of roughly 2 million clones, roughly 95% of them appearing once. Sequencing input: naive CD8+ T cells sorted from blood. The receptors stem from a man between 18 and 29 years old in good health.

The J gene is TRBJ2-1, the V gene TRBV7-9; 10 bases align to TRBD2. Germline V gene sequence: CDR1 SEHNR, CDR2 FQNEAQ (reference sequence). The ends lost 5 bases at V and 8 bases at J; junction bases unmatched: 9. CDR3 length: 15 amino acids. This CDR3 is CASSTLAGAVYEQFF. The CDR3 DNA follows: TGTGCCAGCAGCACGCTAGCGGGAGCAGTGTATGAGCAGTTCTTC.

The gene calls are TRBV5-6 and TRBJ2-5, with D perhaps assigned TRBD1 or TRBD2 (5 bases each). The CDR3 extends over 14 amino acids. The V gene's germline CDR1 is SGHDT and CDR2 YYEEEE. The V gene lost 2 bases and the J gene lost 2 bases, with 10 bases spanning the gap. In DNA, the CDR3 is TGTGCCAGCAGCTTCGAGGGGCGTCAAGAGACCCAGTACTTC. This codes for CASSFEGRQETQYF.

The CDR3 loop is CASFGSAGEQFF. The CDR3 DNA follows: TGTGCCAGCTTCGGGTCCGCAGGCGAGCAGTTCTTC. The V call is TRBV5-6, the J call TRBJ2-1; D is unresolved. This CDR3 has 12 residues. With 7 bases removed from V and 10 bases from J, the gap between germline ends came to 15 bases. The germline CDR1 and CDR2 sequences are SGHDT and YYEEEE. Based on the CDR3 plus reference TRBV5-6 and TRBJ2-1, the full variable domain is DAGVTQSPTHLIKTRGQQVTLRCSPKSGHDTVSWYQQALGQGPQFIFQYYEEEERQRGNFPDRFSGHQFPNYSSELNVNALLLGDSALYLCASFGSAGEQFFGPGTRLTVL.

The V and J genes are TRBV11-2 and TRBJ2-3; tentative D call: TRBD1 (7 bases). The germline gives CDR1 SGHAT, CDR2 FQNNGV. V lost 1 base and J 4 bases, leaving 12 bases between the germline ends. The length of the CDR3 is 15 residues. The CDR3 is CASSLGRGAPDTQYF. The CDR3 DNA reads TGTGCCAGCAGCTTAGGCAGGGGGGCCCCAGATACGCAGTATTTT.

This clone showed up just a few times. The gene calls are TRBV5-1 and TRBJ1-1, with 7 nucleotides matching TRBD1. V was clipped by 4 bases and J by 4 bases; unmatched bases: 10. The germline V gene encodes CDR1 SGHRS and CDR2 YFSETQ. CDR3 size: 15 residues. For the CDR3, the DNA is TGCGCCAGCAGCCCCCTCGGAGGACAGGCCACTGAAGCTTTCTTT. It yields the protein CASSPLGGQATEAFF.

The chain uses TRBV5-6 and TRBJ1-1; TRBD1 is a possible D gene (5 bases). Germline CDR1 is SGHDT and CDR2 is YYEEEE. The V and J ends lost 3 bases and 7 bases respectively, with 10 bases between them. The CDR3 is 12 amino acids. In nucleotides, the CDR3 is TGTGCCAGCAGCTCTGACAGTTATGAAGCTTTCTTT. Its translation is CASSSDSYEAFF.

The chain couples TRBV4-1 to TRBJ2-1; 10 positions agree with TRBD2. Germline CDR1 MGHRA, CDR2 YSYEKL. V dropped 5 bases and J dropped 7; count of bases not matched to a gene: 11. The CDR3 contains 16 residues. The chain's CDR3 is CASSFRAGGPNNEQFF. Written as DNA, the CDR3 is TGCGCCAGCAGCTTTCGAGCGGGGGGGCCGAATAATGAGCAGTTCTTC.

The chain has TRBV7-8 and TRBJ1-4; D possibly corresponds to TRBD1 (5 bases). CDR1 is SGHVS, CDR2 FQNEAQ, per germline. The CDR3 loop spans 14 amino acids. V was clipped by 1 base and J by 6 bases, with 9 bases between them. The chain's CDR3 is CASSLDRLYEKLFF. The CDR3, as DNA: TGTGCCAGCAGCTTAGACAGGCTCTATGAAAAACTGTTTTTT.

CDR3 in amino acids: CASRAGQGVGEQFF. The CDR3 DNA sequence: TGTGCCAGTCGTGCGGGACAGGGGGTTGGTGAGCAGTTCTTC. The V and J genes are TRBV27 and TRBJ2-1; 11 bases line up with TRBD1. Unmatched junction bases numbered 10, after V lost 9 bases and J lost 9 bases. Per the germline V gene, CDR1 is MNHEY and CDR2 is SMNVEV (reference sequence). The CDR3 consists of 14 residues.

This chain uses TRBV5-1 with TRBJ1-5; no definite D call. V lost 7 bases and J 2 bases, leaving 16 bases between the germline ends. This CDR3 is 15 amino acids long. Germline V gene sequence: CDR1 SGHRS, CDR2 YFSETQ. The CDR3 region is CASCPHASGNQPQHF. CDR3 sequence (DNA): TGCGCCAGCTGTCCACACGCGAGCGGCAATCAGCCCCAGCATTTT.

The genes are TRBV7-9 and TRBJ1-1; 7 nucleotides agree with TRBD1. CDR1 is SEHNR, CDR2 FQNEAQ, per germline (reference sequence). V lost 8 bases, J lost 1 base, and 10 bases stayed unmatched. The CDR3 spans 15 residues. CDR3 residues: CASSGDSWRNTEAFF. DNA of the CDR3: TGTGCCAGCTCGGGGGACAGCTGGAGGAACACTGAAGCTTTCTTT.

The chain has TRBV5-1 and TRBJ1-4; D is uncertain. CDR1 and CDR2 from the germline V gene are SGHRS and YFSETQ. The CDR3 is 14 amino acids. The V and J ends lost 4 bases and 4 bases respectively, with 11 bases between them. The CDR3 loop is CASSPETINEKLFF. DNA for the CDR3: TGCGCCAGCAGCCCCGAGACTATTAATGAAAAACTGTTTTTT.